The rows below give T cell receptor beta chains drawn from one sample of a study of T-cell memory formation after mild COVID-19. TCRdb itself ran the 5' RACE reads through MiXCR, one entry per CDR3 protein. The sample comprises about 410,000 distinct CDR3 sequences, around 17% of which are singletons, and 20% to 25% rests with the top ten. Sequenced input: PBMCs or a T cell subset sorted from them (not recorded which). The receptors were sampled from a man aged 18 to 30 who had mild COVID-19 (a few samples of this study predate the infection). Cell type and time point are not known. The CDR3 runs from the conserved cysteine through the conserved F or W. The D gene is left open where the match is weak. Clone size is given for some rows only: seen once, a few or many times, or a class if the clone is expanded.

v_gene,abundance,d_gene,j_gene,CDR3aa,CDR3nt
TRBV14,few,TRBD2,TRBJ2-1,CASSLPGGAPNEQFF,TGTGCCAGCAGCCTACCCGGGGGGGCCCCAAATGAGCAGTTCTTC
TRBV9,.,.,TRBJ2-7,CASSERGLGYEQYF,TGTGCCAGCAGCGAGAGAGGGTTGGGCTACGAGCAGTACTTC
TRBV4-1,few,.,TRBJ1-5,CASSQAAWQPQHF,TGCGCCAGCAGCCAAGCTGCATGGCAGCCCCAGCATTTT
TRBV5-1,.,.,TRBJ1-5,CASSLGQGLNQPQHF,TGCGCCAGCAGCTTGGGCCAGGGGTTAAATCAGCCCCAGCATTTT
TRBV7-2,many,TRBD2,TRBJ2-3,CASSSSSGAEYF,TGTGCCAGCAGCTCAAGTAGCGGGGCGGAGTATTTT
TRBV7-2,few,.,TRBJ1-2,CASSPGRNYGYTF,TGTGCCAGCAGCCCGGGGAGGAACTATGGCTACACCTTC
TRBV11-1,few,.,TRBJ2-3,CASSVQVAVTDTQYF,TGTGCCAGCAGCGTACAGGTGGCCGTCACAGATACGCAGTATTTT
TRBV6-2/TRBV6-3,.,.,TRBJ2-3,CASSKTAGRGDTQYF,TGTGCCAGCAGTAAAACGGCGGGGCGAGGGGATACGCAGTATTTT
TRBV9,.,.,TRBJ2-2,CASSARIPGELFF,TGTGCCAGCAGCGCCAGGATCCCCGGGGAGCTGTTTTTT
TRBV7-9,.,TRBD2,TRBJ2-3,CASSLFGSGETDTQYF,TGTGCCAGCAGCTTATTCGGTAGCGGGGAGACAGATACGCAGTATTTT
TRBV2,many,.,TRBJ2-7,CASSRDRYEQYF,TGTGCCAGCAGTAGGGACCGATACGAGCAGTACTTC
TRBV12-3/TRBV12-4,few,TRBD2,TRBJ2-3,CASMMGLNTDTQYF,TGTGCCAGCATGATGGGACTAAACACAGATACGCAGTATTTT
TRBV7-2,.,TRBD1,TRBJ1-5,CASSTGGQGQPQHF,TGTGCCAGCAGCACAGGGGGGCAGGGTCAGCCCCAGCATTTT
TRBV7-2,few,TRBD1,TRBJ2-5,CASSPPGGEKTQYF,TGTGCCAGCAGCCCTCCAGGGGGCGAAAAGACCCAGTACTTC
TRBV25-1,few,.,TRBJ1-2,CASSANDNYGYTF,TGTGCCAGCAGTGCGAACGATAACTATGGCTACACCTTC
TRBV14,few,.,TRBJ1-6,CASSRDAVFGTGNSPLHF,TGTGCCAGCAGCCGAGACGCCGTTTTCGGGACGGGGAATTCACCCCTCCACTTT
TRBV20-1,.,TRBD1,TRBJ1-2,CSASRDRGRRGYTF,TGCAGTGCTAGCCGGGACAGGGGGCGTCGAGGCTACACCTTC
TRBV12-3/TRBV12-4,few,.,TRBJ2-2,CATINFPAPNTGELFF,TGTGCCACCATCAACTTTCCGGCCCCGAACACCGGGGAGCTGTTTTTT
TRBV14,.,.,TRBJ2-2,CASSPMGAESNTGELFF,TGTGCCAGCAGCCCCATGGGGGCGGAATCGAACACCGGGGAGCTGTTTTTT
TRBV18,.,.,TRBJ2-7,CASSPPQGGYYEQYF,TGTGCCAGCTCACCACCACAGGGAGGGTACTACGAGCAGTACTTC
TRBV6-2/TRBV6-3,few,.,TRBJ2-1,CASSYSWLAVVNEQFF,TGTGCCAGCAGTTATTCCTGGTTAGCGGTTGTCAATGAGCAGTTCTTC
TRBV5-1,.,.,TRBJ2-5,CASSWGGPAENQYF,TGCGCCAGCAGCTGGGGGGGCCCAGCGGAGAACCAGTACTTC
TRBV5-1,.,.,TRBJ1-1,CASSLALVGNTEAFF,TGCGCCAGCAGCTTGGCTCTTGTGGGGAACACTGAAGCTTTCTTT
TRBV20-1,.,.,TRBJ1-1,CSARGFTGGRGTEAFF,TGCAGTGCTAGGGGCTTTACCGGGGGACGTGGCACTGAAGCTTTCTTT
TRBV7-9,few,.,TRBJ1-1,CASSLGSGAANTEAFF,TGTGCCAGCAGCTTAGGTAGCGGGGCAGCGAACACTGAAGCTTTCTTT
TRBV4-3,.,.,TRBJ2-3,CASSPRPATSTDTQYF,TGCGCCAGCAGCCCCCGTCCGGCTACTAGCACAGATACGCAGTATTTT
TRBV12-3/TRBV12-4,.,TRBD2,TRBJ2-3,CASSPLGLAADTQYF,TGTGCCAGCAGCCCTCTCGGACTAGCTGCAGATACGCAGTATTTT
TRBV7-9,few,.,TRBJ1-2,CASSSPIAPRHNYGYTF,TGTGCCAGCAGCTCACCCATAGCGCCCCGGCATAACTATGGCTACACCTTC
TRBV3-1,.,.,TRBJ2-5,CASSGKGTGETQYF,TGTGCCAGCAGCGGGAAAGGAACGGGGGAGACCCAGTACTTC
TRBV30,.,.,TRBJ1-2,CAWSVQTNYGYTF,TGTGCCTGGAGTGTACAGACTAACTATGGCTACACCTTC
TRBV4-1,few,TRBD2,TRBJ2-1,CASSRTSGVYNEQFF,TGCGCCAGCAGCAGGACTAGCGGGGTGTACAATGAGCAGTTCTTC
TRBV12-3/TRBV12-4,few,.,TRBJ1-1,CASILQGHVEAFF,TGTGCCAGTATCCTTCAGGGACACGTTGAAGCTTTCTTT